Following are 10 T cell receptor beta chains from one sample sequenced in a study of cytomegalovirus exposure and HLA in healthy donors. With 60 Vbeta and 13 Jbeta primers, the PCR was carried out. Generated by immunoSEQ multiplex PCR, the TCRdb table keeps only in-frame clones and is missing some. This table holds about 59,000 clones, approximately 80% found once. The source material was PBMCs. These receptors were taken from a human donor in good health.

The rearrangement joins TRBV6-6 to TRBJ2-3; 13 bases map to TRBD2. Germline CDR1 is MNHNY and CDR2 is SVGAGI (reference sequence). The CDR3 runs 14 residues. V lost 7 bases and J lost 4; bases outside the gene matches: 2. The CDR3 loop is CASKLAGGPDTQYF. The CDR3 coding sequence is TGTGCCAGCAAACTAGCGGGGGGGCCAGATACGCAGTATTTT.

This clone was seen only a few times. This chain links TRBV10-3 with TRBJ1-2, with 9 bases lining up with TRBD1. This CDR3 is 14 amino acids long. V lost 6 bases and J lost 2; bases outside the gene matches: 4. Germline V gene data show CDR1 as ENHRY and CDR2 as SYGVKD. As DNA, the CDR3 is TGTGCCATCAGAAACGGACAGGGGAACTATGGCTACACCTTC. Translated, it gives CAIRNGQGNYGYTF.

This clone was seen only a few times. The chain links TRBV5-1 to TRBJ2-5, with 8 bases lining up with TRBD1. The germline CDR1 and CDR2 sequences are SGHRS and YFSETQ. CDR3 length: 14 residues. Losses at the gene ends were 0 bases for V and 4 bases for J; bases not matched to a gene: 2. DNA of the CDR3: TGCGCCAGCAGCTTGGGCAGGGGGCGAGAGACCCAGTACTTC. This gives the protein CASSLGRGRETQYF.

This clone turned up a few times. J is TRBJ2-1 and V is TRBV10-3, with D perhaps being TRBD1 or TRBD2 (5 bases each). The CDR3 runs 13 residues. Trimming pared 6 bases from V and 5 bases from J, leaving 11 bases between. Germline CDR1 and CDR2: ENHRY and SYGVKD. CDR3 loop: CAIREDNNNEQFF. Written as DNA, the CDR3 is TGTGCCATCAGGGAGGACAACAACAATGAGCAGTTCTTC.

The chain's CDR3 is CATSKVTGGYEQYF. The DNA of the CDR3 is TGTGCCACCAGCAAGGTAACAGGGGGCTACGAGCAGTACTTC. V is TRBV15 and J is TRBJ2-7, with 8 bases matching TRBD1. V trimming: 4 bases; J trimming: 3 bases; junction bases outside the gene matches: 5. The germline V gene encodes CDR1 LNHNV and CDR2 YYDKDF (reference sequence). The CDR3 contains 14 residues.

The CDR3 DNA reads as TGCAGCGTTGAATGGGGCACGGTGGAGCAGTTCTTC. It codes for CSVEWGTVEQFF. The J gene is TRBJ2-1, the V gene TRBV29-1; D might be TRBD1 (5 bases). The CDR3 runs 12 residues. Germline V gene sequence: CDR1 SQVTM, CDR2 ANQGSEA. V lost 2 bases to trimming and J lost 10 bases, with 12 bases between them.

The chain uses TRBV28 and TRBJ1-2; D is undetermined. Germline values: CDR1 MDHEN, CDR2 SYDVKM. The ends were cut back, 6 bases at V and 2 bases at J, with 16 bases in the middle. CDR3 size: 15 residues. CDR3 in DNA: TGTGCCAGCAGCCGCGTGGTCCCCGAGAACTATGGCTACACCTTC. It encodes CASSRVVPENYGYTF.

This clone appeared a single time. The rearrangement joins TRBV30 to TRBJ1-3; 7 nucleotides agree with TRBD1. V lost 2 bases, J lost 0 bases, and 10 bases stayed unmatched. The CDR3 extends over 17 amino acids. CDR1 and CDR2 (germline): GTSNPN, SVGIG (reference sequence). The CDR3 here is CAWSRDRATNSGNTIYF. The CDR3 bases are TGTGCCTGGAGTCGGGACAGAGCAACAAACTCTGGAAACACCATATATTTT.

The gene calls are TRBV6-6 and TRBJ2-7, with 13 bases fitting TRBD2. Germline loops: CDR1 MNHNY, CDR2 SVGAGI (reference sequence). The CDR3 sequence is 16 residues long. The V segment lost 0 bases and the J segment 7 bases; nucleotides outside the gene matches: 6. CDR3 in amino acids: CASSYSMTSGGYEQYF. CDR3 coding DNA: TGTGCCAGCAGTTACTCGATGACTAGCGGGGGGTATGAGCAGTACTTC.

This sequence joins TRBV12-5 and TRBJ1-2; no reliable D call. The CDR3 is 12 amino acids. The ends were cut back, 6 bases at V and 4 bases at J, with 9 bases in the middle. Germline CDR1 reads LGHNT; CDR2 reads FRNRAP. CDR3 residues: CASGGSGYGYTF. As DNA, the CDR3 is TGTGCTAGTGGGGGGAGTGGCTATGGCTACACCTTC.